The 19 T cell receptor beta chains presented below share a single source sample, sequenced in a study of Graves' ophthalmopathy and Graves' hyperthyroidism. RNA transcripts were the template, and TCR beta CDR3 regions were amplified from them. First-round RT-PCR used HTBI primers; second-round multiplex PCR followed. In TCRdb, the multiplex PCR reads were re-called with MiXCR into one record per CDR3 protein. The table has over a million distinct CDR3 sequences, less than 45% seen once; the top ten hold 11%. The sample taken for sequencing was peripheral blood or thyroid tissue (not recorded which). These receptors all stem from an adult man with Graves' hyperthyroidism.

There are many counts of this clonotype. The junction shows a germline mismatch at one end, possibly a read error. This chain uses TRBV10-2 with TRBJ2-5; 7 bases agree with TRBD1. This CDR3 has 15 amino acids. Germline CDR1 is WSHSY and CDR2 is SAAADI. The CDR3 region is CASQRRPGTVETQYF. DNA of the CDR3: TGTGCCAGCCAACGACGGCCAGGGACAGTTGAGACCCAGTACTTC.

This clonotype was picked up one time. The rearrangement joins TRBV20-1 to TRBJ1-5, with D perhaps matching TRBD1 (5 bases). The CDR3 runs to 11 residues. Trimming left V 3 bases short and J 10 bases short, with 10 bases between. Germline CDR1 DFQATT, CDR2 SNEGSKA (reference sequence). The CDR3 spells CSASGGGPQHF. The CDR3 region has the DNA TGCAGTGCTAGTGGGGGTGGTCCCCAGCATTTT.

In DNA, the CDR3 is TGTGCCAGCAGTTACCGTAACTTCGGGCAGGGAACTGGCTACACCTTC. It specifies CASSYRNFGQGTGYTF. The chain uses TRBV6-5 and TRBJ1-2; weak D call: TRBD1 (5 bases). The V end was cut by 2 bases, the J end by 7 bases, with 20 bases between. Germline V gene sequence: CDR1 MNHEY, CDR2 SVGAGI. The CDR3 runs to 16 residues.

Regarding this clonotype: The CDR3 end shows no conserved phenylalanine or tryptophan, and so a read error is likely. The DNA is omitted, as the CDR3 cannot be located on it reliably, and the CDR3 follows TCRdb's listing. CDR3 loop: CASSATGIY. The chain uses TRBV9 and TRBJ1-1; no check of the table's D call, TRBD1, against the DNA was made. The length of the CDR3 is 9 amino acids, counting both ends. Germline V gene lookup returns CDR1 SGDLS and CDR2 YYNGEE.

This clonotype was detected many times. The V gene is TRBV29-1, the J gene TRBJ1-1, with D unclear. Trimming removed 4 bases at V and 0 bases at J, with 18 bases between. Germline V gene sequence: CDR1 SQVTM, CDR2 ANQGSEA. This CDR3 is 16 amino acids long. The CDR3 sequence is CSVGAGDTRMNTEAFF. CDR3 DNA: TGCAGCGTTGGCGCGGGCGACACTAGGATGAACACTGAAGCTTTCTTT.

This clonotype has a count of ten or more. The chain uses TRBV29-1 and TRBJ2-7, with 11 bases matching TRBD1. The CDR3 extends over 14 amino acids. The junction had 4 bases not matched to a gene; V was cut back by 0 bases and J by 6 bases. Per the germline V gene, CDR1 is SQVTM and CDR2 is ANQGSEA. CDR3 in DNA: TGCAGCGTTGAAGAAGGGGGGACAGGGGGCGAGCAGTACTTC. Protein: CSVEEGGTGGEQYF.

There are many counts of this clonotype. The chain has TRBV2 and TRBJ2-7; D unresolved. Looked up from germline, CDR1 is SNHLY and CDR2 is FYNNEI. The CDR3 consists of 12 residues. V was shortened by 6 bases and J by 1 base, with 7 bases between the two germline ends. CDR3 protein: CASRGPSYEQYF. The CDR3 bases are TGTGCCAGCAGAGGACCTTCCTACGAGCAGTACTTC.

This clonotype was picked up many times. The CDR3 DNA follows: TGTGCCAGCAGCGACAGACAGGGGTCCCAGCATTTT. This gives the protein CASSDRQGSQHF. The chain is built from TRBV7-8 and TRBJ1-5; 8 bases fit TRBD1. Losses at the gene ends were 5 bases for V and 11 bases for J; bases not matched to a gene: 5. Germline assignment: CDR1 SGHVS and CDR2 FQNEAQ. The CDR3 has 12 residues.

This clonotype was recorded a few times. This chain connects TRBV6-5 to TRBJ2-5, with D perhaps matching TRBD1 or TRBD2 (5 bases each). Germline values: CDR1 MNHEY, CDR2 SVGAGI. V was pared by 6 bases and J by 4 bases, with 12 bases between. This CDR3 comprises 13 residues. CDR3: CASSPIGGETQYF. The CDR3 DNA reads TGTGCCAGCAGCCCAATTGGGGGAGAGACCCAGTACTTC.

This clonotype was seen ten or more times. The chain recombines TRBV10-3 with TRBJ1-6, with 7 bases aligning to TRBD1. Germline values: CDR1 ENHRY, CDR2 SYGVKD. Germline trimming cut 6 bases from V and 7 bases from J; bases unmatched to any gene: 6. The CDR3 runs 14 residues. The CDR3 sequence is CAIRGQNSNSPLHF. Written as DNA, the CDR3 is TGTGCCATCAGGGGACAGAACTCCAATTCACCCCTCCACTTT.

The table lists this clonotype with many counts. The genes are TRBV5-1 and TRBJ2-5, with TRBD1 matching over 10 bases. From germline, CDR1 is SGHRS and CDR2 YFSETQ. The CDR3 length is 14 residues. V trimming: 5 bases; J trimming: 7 bases; junction bases outside the gene matches: 8. The CDR3: CASRPGQGMGTQYF. For the CDR3, the DNA is TGCGCCAGCAGGCCGGGACAGGGGATGGGGACCCAGTACTTC.

This clonotype was picked up a small number of times. The J gene is TRBJ1-6, the V gene TRBV20-1; D is unresolved. CDR1 and CDR2 from the germline V gene are DFQATT and SNEGSKA (reference sequence). The CDR3 is made up of 17 amino acids. With 6 bases removed from V and 9 bases from J, the gap between germline ends came to 27 bases. This CDR3 is CSARARNDPPRGSPLHF. The CDR3 nucleotides are TGCAGTGCCCGGGCGAGGAATGACCCCCCGCGCGGTTCACCCCTCCACTTT.

This clonotype was found many times. The chain carries TRBV29-1 and TRBJ2-5; 8 bases are shared with TRBD1. V lost 1 base to trimming and J lost 2 bases; unmatched junction nucleotides: 3. The length of the CDR3 is 14 residues. Looked up from germline, CDR1 is SQVTM and CDR2 is ANQGSEA. The CDR3 nucleotides read TGCAGCGTTGAAGGACGGACAGGGCAAGAGACCCAGTACTTC. It encodes CSVEGRTGQETQYF.

The J gene is TRBJ1-5, the V gene TRBV12-3 or TRBV12-4; tentative D call: TRBD1 (5 bases). The CDR3 consists of 14 residues. Between the trimmed V and J ends, which lost 6 bases and 5 bases, there was a span of 14 bases. In DNA form, the CDR3 reads TGTGCCAGCAGGGGGCGGGGGGAGGATCAGCCCCAGCATTTT. It encodes CASRGRGEDQPQHF.

This clonotype was seen just once. The J gene is TRBJ1-1, the V gene TRBV5-4; D unclear. Between the trimmed V and J ends, which lost 2 bases and 4 bases, there was a span of 9 bases. CDR1 SGHNT and CDR2 YYREEE come from the germline V gene (reference sequence). The CDR3 is made up of 13 amino acids. CDR3 DNA: TGTGCCAGCAGCTTTATTTTCGCCACTGAAGCTTTCTTT. Residues: CASSFIFATEAFF.

This clonotype occurred a few times. The chain has TRBV4-3 and TRBJ2-5; 7 nucleotides match TRBD1. Germline CDR1 is LGHNA and CDR2 is YSLEER. The CDR3 sequence is 14 residues long. Germline trimming cut 2 bases from V and 5 bases from J; bases unmatched to any gene: 5. Here the CDR3 reads CASSQLRGSETQYF. The CDR3 DNA reads TGCGCCAGCAGCCAACTCAGGGGGTCGGAGACCCAGTACTTC.

This clonotype was counted ten times or more. The genes are TRBV7-9 and TRBJ2-5; D might be TRBD1 (5 bases). This CDR3 region has 14 residues. Germline V lookup: CDR1 SEHNR, CDR2 FQNEAQ (reference sequence). The V and J ends lost 0 bases and 6 bases respectively, with 11 bases between them. The CDR3, as DNA: TGTGCCAGCAGCTTAGCGGGCCAGGGTCAGACCCAGTACTTC. Residues: CASSLAGQGQTQYF.

This clonotype has a count of ten or more. The chain combines TRBV19 with TRBJ2-7; 9 nucleotides match TRBD1. The trim removed 7 bases at V and 5 bases at J, leaving 3 bases unmatched. This CDR3 has 12 amino acids. Germline-derived CDR1 and CDR2 are LNHDA and SQIVND (reference sequence). The CDR3 DNA reads TGTGCCAGTACGACAGGGGGTGACGAGCAGTACTTC. Protein: CASTTGGDEQYF.

This clonotype has a count of ten or more. This chain connects TRBV7-9 to TRBJ2-2; no firm D call. From germline, CDR1 is SEHNR and CDR2 FQNEAQ (reference sequence). V lost 5 bases and J 6 bases, leaving 16 bases between the germline ends. CDR3 length: 15 amino acids. This CDR3 reads CASSPRDPGPGELFF. CDR3 sequence (DNA): TGTGCCAGCAGCCCCCGAGACCCAGGCCCCGGGGAGCTGTTTTTT. The full variable domain, completed using reference TRBV7-9 and TRBJ2-2, is DTGVSQNPRHKITKRGQNVTFRCDPISEHNRLYWYRQTLGQGPEFLTYFQNEAQLEKSRLLSDRFSAERPKGSFSTLEIQRTEQGDSAMYLCASSPRDPGPGELFFGEGSRLTVL.